A selection of T cell receptor beta chains follows, all from one sample in a study of T cell changes during pregnancy in multiple sclerosis. Libraries were prepared by immunoSEQ multiplex PCR; TCRdb keeps only in-frame clonotypes and omits some of them. The table has tens of thousands of clones, 85% to 95% seen once; the top ten hold roughly 0.9%. The source material was peripheral blood, sampled in the second trimester of pregnancy. The source of these receptors is a female donor in good health, enrolled as a control in a pregnancy study. CDR3s include the opening cysteine and the closing phenylalanine or tryptophan. D genes are given only for firm matches. Only part of the rows carry a size: once, few, many, or a class if the clone is expanded.

V	J	size	D	DNA	CDR3
TRBV6-1	TRBJ2-2	-	-	TGTGCCAGCAGAGCCGTACGCTCCGGGGAGCTGTTTTTT	CASRAVRSGELFF
TRBV4-1	TRBJ2-7	-	-	TGCGCCAGCAGCCAAATGGGGGTTTTCGGACTACCCTCCTACGAGCAGTACTTC	CASSQMGVFGLPSYEQYF
TRBV28	TRBJ2-1	-	-	TGTGCCAGCAGTTTGGGCAGGAGCGGTGAGCAGTTCTTC	CASSLGRSGEQFF
TRBV2	TRBJ2-5	-	TRBD2	TGTGCCAGCATAATTAGCGGGAGCGCCCAAGAGACCCAGTACTTC	CASIISGSAQETQYF
TRBV19	TRBJ1-1	-	-	TGTGCCAGTAGTTGGCCGAACACTGAAGCTTTCTTT	CASSWPNTEAFF
TRBV11-2	TRBJ2-7	-	TRBD2	TGTGCCAGCAGCTCCGTAAGGGTGCGGGAGGGTTTGGGCTACGAGCAGTACTTC	CASSSVRVREGLGYEQYF
TRBV27	TRBJ2-2	-	TRBD2	TGTGCCAGTAGTCTCTCAGGACTAGCGGACACCGGGGAGCTGTTTTTT	CASSLSGLADTGELFF
TRBV28	TRBJ2-7	-	TRBD2	TGTGCCAGCAGGCGGCGGGGGGCTCCTCCCTACGAGCAGTACTTC	CASRRRGAPPYEQYF
TRBV27	TRBJ2-3	-	TRBD2	TGTGCCAGCAGTACGCTAGCGGCCCTCACAGATACGCAGTATTTT	CASSTLAALTDTQYF
TRBV5-5	TRBJ2-5	-	-	TGTGCCAGCAGCTTGGTTCGAGTCTTCCAAGAGACCCAGTACTTC	CASSLVRVFQETQYF
TRBV6-5	TRBJ1-1	-	-	TGTGCCAGCAGTTACGGGGGGGGTGGGGCCACTGAAGCTTTCTTT	CASSYGGGGATEAFF
TRBV2	TRBJ2-7	-	-	TGTGCCAGCAGTATCCTTAGGACTTACGAGCAGTACTTC	CASSILRTYEQYF
TRBV19	TRBJ2-2	-	TRBD2	TGTGCCAAAACACCGGGACTAGCGGGAGGACGTAACACCGGGGAGCTGTTTTTT	CAKTPGLAGGRNTGELFF
TRBV18	TRBJ2-3	once	TRBD2	TGTGCCAGCTCACCGCTAGCGGGGGACCAAGATACGCAGTATTTT	CASSPLAGDQDTQYF
TRBV18	TRBJ2-7	-	TRBD2	TGTGCCAGCTCACAAAGCGTAAGCGGGGGCTCCTACGAGCAGTACTTC	CASSQSVSGGSYEQYF
TRBV7-9	TRBJ2-2	-	TRBD1	TGTGCCAGCAGTCCAGGGGGAGAGAACACCGGGGAGCTGTTTTTT	CASSPGGENTGELFF
TRBV30	TRBJ2-5	once	-	TGTGCCTGGAGTGTACGGAGACAAGAGACCCAGTACTTC	CAWSVRRQETQYF
TRBV4-1	TRBJ1-5	-	-	TGCGCCAGCAGCCAAATGGACGGGAACAATCAGCCCCAGCATTTT	CASSQMDGNNQPQHF
TRBV27	TRBJ1-1	once	-	TGTGCCAGCGGAGGGGGGGACACTGAAGCTTTCTTT	CASGGGDTEAFF
TRBV7-9	TRBJ1-1	-	-	TGTGCCAGCAGCGCACAGGGAGACACTGAAGCTTTCTTT	CASSAQGDTEAFF
TRBV27	TRBJ2-2	once	-	TGTGCCAGCAGTTTTACAGGCGGATCGAACACCGGGGAGCTGTTTTTT	CASSFTGGSNTGELFF
TRBV25-1	TRBJ2-3	-	-	TGTGCCAGCAGTTCAGGGGCCACAGGGGATACGCAGTATTTT	CASSSGATGDTQYF
TRBV18	TRBJ2-1	-	TRBD2	TGTGCCAGCTCACCACGGCCTAGCGGGAGTGATGAGCAGTTCTTC	CASSPRPSGSDEQFF
TRBV5-1	TRBJ1-4	once	TRBD1	TGCGCCAGCAGCTTGGACGGACAGGGAGGTGAAAAACTGTTTTTT	CASSLDGQGGEKLFF
TRBV5-1	TRBJ2-1	-	TRBD2	TGCGCCAGCAGCTTGGCCGCTAGCGGGAGGAACAATGAGCAGTTCTTC	CASSLAASGRNNEQFF
TRBV11-2	TRBJ2-3	-	TRBD1	TGTGCCAGCAGCTTAGACGACTACAGGGGGTGGACAGATACGCAGTATTTT	CASSLDDYRGWTDTQYF
TRBV2	TRBJ2-2	-	TRBD2	TGTGCCAGTTACTTAGCGGGAACGGACACCGGGGAGCTGTTTTTT	CASYLAGTDTGELFF
TRBV7-9	TRBJ2-7	once	TRBD1	TGTGCCAGCAGCTCGCCCGGGACAGGCTCCTACGAGCAGTACTTC	CASSSPGTGSYEQYF
TRBV6-1	TRBJ2-1	-	-	TGTGCCAGCATGAGCAATGAGCAGTTCTTC	CASMSNEQFF
TRBV4-2	TRBJ2-5	-	TRBD2	TGTGCCAGCAGCCAAGGCGGCTCCGGGACTACGATCCAAGAGACCCAGTACTTC	CASSQGGSGTTIQETQYF
TRBV10-3	TRBJ2-5	-	TRBD2	TGTGCCATCAGCGAATTGGGGACTAGCGGGAGACTATACTTC	CAISELGTSGRLYF
TRBV28	TRBJ1-3	-	TRBD1	TGTGCCAGCAGTAATATTCCGGGACAGGGGTCTGGAAACACCATATATTTT	CASSNIPGQGSGNTIYF
TRBV5-1	TRBJ2-7	-	TRBD2	TGCGCCAGCAGCATTCCGACTAGCGGGAGCTCCTACGAGCAGTACTTC	CASSIPTSGSSYEQYF
TRBV10-3	TRBJ1-1	-	-	TGTGCCATCAGTGGTGGAGTCCAAGTCACTGAAGCTTTCTTT	CAISGGVQVTEAFF
TRBV5-1	TRBJ2-7	-	-	TGCGCCAGCAGCTTGGGGACGGGGACCTACGAGCAGTACTTC	CASSLGTGTYEQYF
TRBV4-2	TRBJ2-3	-	TRBD2	TGTGCCAGCAGCCAAGATCCGGGACTAGCGGGAAACGCTACAGATACGCAGTATTTT	CASSQDPGLAGNATDTQYF
TRBV6-1	TRBJ2-2	-	TRBD2	TGTGCCAGCAGTGAACGCGGGAGGGGAACCGGGGAGCTGTTTTTT	CASSERGRGTGELFF
TRBV19	TRBJ2-5	-	TRBD1	TGTGCCAGTAGGGGGACAGGGATGGCAGAGACCCAGTACTTC	CASRGTGMAETQYF
TRBV12-5	TRBJ2-1	-	-	TGTGCTAGTGGCAACATCCGGGATCCCCTTCACAATGAGCAGTTCTTC	CASGNIRDPLHNEQFF
TRBV7-2	TRBJ2-5	once	TRBD2	TGTGCCAGCAGCTATTATACTAGCGGTGAAGAGACCCAGTACTTC	CASSYYTSGEETQYF
TRBV9	TRBJ2-5	-	TRBD2	TGTGCCAGCAGCCCGAGCGGGAGTAAAGAGACCCAGTACTTC	CASSPSGSKETQYF
TRBV5-6	TRBJ1-2	-	TRBD1	TGTGCCAGCAGCTTGGCAGGGGGGGGCTACACCTTC	CASSLAGGGYTF
TRBV27	TRBJ2-1	-	-	TGTGCCAGCAGTTTCGGGATAAACGTGGGGGCAGGGTCGAATGAGCAGTTCTTC	CASSFGINVGAGSNEQFF
TRBV18	TRBJ2-7	-	TRBD2	TGTGCCAGCTCACCGGGGACTAGCGGGAGGGGCGAGCAGTACTTC	CASSPGTSGRGEQYF
TRBV2	TRBJ2-1	-	-	-	CASSSSAGVGYEQFF
TRBV2	TRBJ2-3	-	TRBD1	TGTGCCAGTGGGGACAGGGGGACAGATACGCAGTATTTT	CASGDRGTDTQYF
TRBV5-1	TRBJ1-1	-	-	TGCGCCAGCAGCTTAAGTCGGGGATTGGGCACTGAAGCTTTCTTT	CASSLSRGLGTEAFF
TRBV2	TRBJ1-3	-	-	TGTGCCAGCAGTGGACAAGTCTCTGGAAACACCATATATTTT	CASSGQVSGNTIYF
TRBV28	TRBJ2-4	-	-	TGTGCCAGCAGTTCTTGGGTCGGGGTGGCCAAAAACATTCAGTACTTC	CASSSWVGVAKNIQYF
TRBV5-6	TRBJ2-2	-	TRBD2	TGTGCCAGCAGCTTGAGGTCTAGCGGGAGAGCCGGGGAGCTGTTTTTT	CASSLRSSGRAGELFF
TRBV28	TRBJ2-3	-	TRBD2	TGTGCCAGCAGTCTCACAATAGCGGGAGATGGGGATACGCAGTATTTT	CASSLTIAGDGDTQYF
TRBV5-8	TRBJ2-7	-	-	TGTGCCAGCAGCTCAAGGTCTAGTCTACCCTACGAGCAGTACTTC	CASSSRSSLPYEQYF
TRBV9	TRBJ2-3	-	TRBD2	TGTGCCAGCAGCCCCCACCTAGCGGGAGGGCCTGCGCAGTATTTT	CASSPHLAGGPAQYF
TRBV5-6	TRBJ2-7	-	-	TGTGCCAGCAGCTTGGCCTTGACTGCAAAGACCTACGAGCAGTACTTC	CASSLALTAKTYEQYF
TRBV5-5	TRBJ2-1	-	-	TGTGCCAGCAGCACCCGGACAGCTAGCTCCTACAATGAGCAGTTCTTC	CASSTRTASSYNEQFF
TRBV5-8	TRBJ1-2	-	-	TGTGCCAGCACGCCGGGAGACGCGTACTATGGCTACACCTTC	CASTPGDAYYGYTF
TRBV30	TRBJ2-7	-	TRBD1	TGTGCCTGGAGCCGTCCCGGGACAGGGTTAACCTACGAGCAGTACTTC	CAWSRPGTGLTYEQYF
TRBV11-2	TRBJ2-3	-	-	TGTGCCAGCAGCGTAAATGAGATCACAGATACGCAGTATTTT	CASSVNEITDTQYF
TRBV10-3	TRBJ2-2	-	TRBD1	TGTGCCATCAGTGAGTCACAGGGGGCGGTCGGGACCGGGGAGCTGTTTTTT	CAISESQGAVGTGELFF